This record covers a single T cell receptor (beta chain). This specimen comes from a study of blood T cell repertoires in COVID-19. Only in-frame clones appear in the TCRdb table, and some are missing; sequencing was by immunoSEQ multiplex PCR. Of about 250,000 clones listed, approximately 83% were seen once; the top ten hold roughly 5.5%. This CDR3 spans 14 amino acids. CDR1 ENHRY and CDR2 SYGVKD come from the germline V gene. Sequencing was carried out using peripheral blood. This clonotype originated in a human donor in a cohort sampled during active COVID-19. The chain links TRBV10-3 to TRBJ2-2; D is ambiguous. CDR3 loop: CASNGPPNTGELFF. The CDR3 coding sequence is TGTGCGAGCAATGGGCCACCGAACACCGGGGAGCTGTTTTTT.